This TCR beta chain was recovered during a study of beta chain features in type 1 diabetes. Study as a whole: Sorted cells from all samples, numbering roughly 100,000,000, were examined. Study outcomes and limitations: Patients showed naive, central memory and Treg TCRB repertoires that appeared more similar than those of healthy donors. Any HLA type influence on TCRB rearrangement was left unresolved here.

CDR3 length: 14 residues. J gave up 2 bases and V 8 bases, and 5 bases lay outside the gene matches. Germline V CDR1 and CDR2: SNHLY, FYNNEI. CD4+ naive, central memory, regulatory and stem cell-like memory subsets were isolated by sorting on CD45RO/CCR7/CD25/CD127/CD95/CD27. Expressed TCRB transcripts were sequenced because the entire RNA isolate underwent reverse transcription. The table came from immunoSEQ multiplex PCR; TCRdb's copy has only in-frame clones and leaves some out. This table has 300,000 to 400,000 clones, approximately 10% appearing once. On this clone itself: Its target is not known.

The J gene is TRBJ2-5, the V gene TRBV2; 10 positions agree with TRBD1. The sequence was collected from a woman in her 30s in good health. The material sequenced was naive CD4+ T cells from blood. This chain's CDR3 is CASGKDRGQETQYF. CDR3 DNA sequence: TGTGCCAGCGGAAAGGACAGGGGGCAAGAGACCCAGTACTTC.